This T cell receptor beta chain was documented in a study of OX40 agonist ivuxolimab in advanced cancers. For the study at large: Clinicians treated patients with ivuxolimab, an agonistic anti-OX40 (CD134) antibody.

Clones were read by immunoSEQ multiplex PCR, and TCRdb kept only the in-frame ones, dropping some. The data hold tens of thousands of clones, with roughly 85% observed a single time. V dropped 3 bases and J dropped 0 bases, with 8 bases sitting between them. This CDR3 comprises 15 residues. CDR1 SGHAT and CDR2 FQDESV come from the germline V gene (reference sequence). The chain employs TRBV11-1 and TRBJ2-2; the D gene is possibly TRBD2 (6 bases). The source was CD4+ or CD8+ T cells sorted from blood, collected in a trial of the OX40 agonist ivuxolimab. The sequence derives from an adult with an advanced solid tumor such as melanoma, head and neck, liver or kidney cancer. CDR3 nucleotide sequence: TGTGCCAGCAGCTTGGGACTGACGAACACCGGGGAGCTGTTTTTT. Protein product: CASSLGLTNTGELFF.